The 14 T cell receptor beta chains below all came from one sample that was sequenced in a study of CD8 T cells in Susac syndrome. Roughly 0.45 to 1 ug RNA was reverse transcribed with random hexamers. TCRdb recomputed calls from the immunoSEQ multiplex PCR reads with MiXCR, one row per CDR3 protein. The repertoire consists of about 210,000 distinct CDR3 sequences, with 95% occurring once and the leading ten covering around 0.08%. Input material: CD4+ T cells from PBMCs. The receptor source for this set is a human donor with multiple sclerosis.

The chain couples TRBV12-3 or TRBV12-4 to TRBJ1-2; 9 positions agree with TRBD1. With 6 bases clipped from V and 8 bases from J, the junction kept 10 bases outside the gene matches. The CDR3 runs to 14 residues. The CDR3 region has the DNA TGTGCCAGCAGCTCAAACAGGGGGCTAGGAGGCTACACCTTC. Translated: CASSSNRGLGGYTF.

The chain joins TRBV20-1 to TRBJ1-6, with no clear D. V lost 0 bases and J 9 bases, leaving 9 bases between the germline ends. This CDR3 is built from 13 residues. Germline CDR1 DFQATT, CDR2 SNEGSKA (reference sequence). CDR3 DNA: TGCAGTGCTAGAGATAGCTTACTTTCACCCCTCCACTTT. This sequence encodes CSARDSLLSPLHF.

The rearrangement links TRBV4-2 to TRBJ1-2; possible D gene TRBD1, 6 bases. Germline CDR1 reads LGHNA; CDR2 reads YNFKEQ. V lost 0 bases and J lost 6, with 14 bases in between. The CDR3 covers 15 residues. The chain's CDR3 is CASSQDFGGANGYTF. CDR3 DNA: TGTGCCAGCAGCCAAGATTTCGGGGGGGCTAATGGCTACACCTTC.

The chain is built from TRBV6-5 and TRBJ1-2; D gene ambiguous. Deletions cut 5 bases from V and 0 bases from J, with 10 bases between. Germline values: CDR1 MNHEY, CDR2 SVGAGI. The CDR3 has 14 amino acids. CDR3 residues: CASSNSVSNYGYTF. The DNA of the CDR3 is TGTGCCAGCAGTAACAGCGTGTCTAACTATGGCTACACCTTC.

The chain uses TRBV30 and TRBJ1-4, with unresolved D. Trimming cost V 2 bases and J 4 bases, with 5 bases left between them. The V gene's germline CDR1 is GTSNPN and CDR2 SVGIG (reference sequence). This CDR3 has 12 amino acids. The CDR3, as DNA: TGTGCCTGGAGTAAGAATAATGAAAAACTGTTTTTT. Translated: CAWSKNNEKLFF.

V is TRBV7-9 and J is TRBJ2-7; TRBD1 matches at 8 bases. The CDR3 runs to 16 residues. The trim removed 5 bases at V and 3 bases at J, leaving 12 bases unmatched. Germline CDR1 and CDR2: SEHNR and FQNEAQ (reference sequence). In DNA form, the CDR3 reads TGTGCCAGCAGCGACCTCGACAGGGGAGATAACTACGAGCAGTACTTC. This translates into CASSDLDRGDNYEQYF.

The chain has TRBV6-1 and TRBJ2-7, with 7 bases matching TRBD1. Trimming cost V 6 bases and J 2 bases; bases outside gene matches: 10. Per germline, CDR1 MNHNS and CDR2 SASEGT. This CDR3 spans 15 amino acids. In nucleotides, the CDR3 is TGTGCCAGCAGCGGAGGACAGGTATACACCTACGAGCAGTACTTC. Amino acids: CASSGGQVYTYEQYF.

The chain is built from TRBV3-1 and TRBJ1-5; tentative D call: TRBD1 (5 bases). The V gene lost 2 bases and the J gene lost 4 bases, with 12 bases spanning the gap. This CDR3 has 15 residues. Germline CDR1 is LGHDT and CDR2 is YNNKEL (reference sequence). Here the CDR3 DNA reads TGTGCCAGCAGCCAACGGGGGACGGGGAATCAGCCCCAGCATTTT. Its translation is CASSQRGTGNQPQHF.

The chain carries TRBV30 and TRBJ1-2; possible D gene TRBD1, 5 bases. The CDR3 contains 12 residues. CDR1 GTSNPN and CDR2 SVGIG come from the germline V gene (reference sequence). V lost 3 bases and J 7 bases, leaving 12 bases between the germline ends. CDR3 coding DNA: TGTGCCTGGAGCGGTCCCGGGGGTGGCTACACCTTC. Its protein is CAWSGPGGGYTF. Full variable domain (outside the CDR3, taken from reference TRBV30 and TRBJ1-2): SQTIHQWPATLVQPVGSPLSLECTVEGTSNPNLYWYRQAAGRGLQLLFYSVGIGQISSEVPQNLSASRPQDRQFILSSKKLLLSDSGFYLCAWSGPGGGYTFGSGTRLTVV.

The V gene is TRBV30, the J gene TRBJ2-3; no reliable D call. The CDR3 spans 12 residues. CDR1 and CDR2 from the germline V gene are GTSNPN and SVGIG (reference sequence). V was trimmed by 0 bases and J by 4 bases, leaving 5 bases between them. CDR3 in amino acids: CAWSVRPDTQYF. In DNA, the CDR3 is TGTGCCTGGAGTGTCAGACCAGATACGCAGTATTTT. Filled out from reference TRBV30 and TRBJ2-3, the complete variable domain reads SQTIHQWPATLVQPVGSPLSLECTVEGTSNPNLYWYRQAAGRGLQLLFYSVGIGQISSEVPQNLSASRPQDRQFILSSKKLLLSDSGFYLCAWSVRPDTQYFGPGTRLTVL.

The chain employs TRBV12-3 or TRBV12-4 and TRBJ2-2; D perhaps matches TRBD1 (6 bases). Trimming left V 5 bases short and J 8 bases short, with 12 bases between. The CDR3 totals 13 residues. The CDR3 nucleotides read TGTGCCAGCAGTCCAGGGGCAGCGGGGGAGCTGTTTTTT. It specifies CASSPGAAGELFF.

The rearrangement joins TRBV13 to TRBJ2-1; 7 bases fit TRBD1. The trim removed 4 bases at V and 0 bases at J, leaving 6 bases unmatched. The CDR3 is 16 residues long. Looked up from germline, CDR1 is PRHDT and CDR2 is FYEKMQ (reference sequence). This CDR3 reads CASSSLRTGSYNEQFF. The DNA for the CDR3 is TGTGCCAGCAGCTCACTCCGGACAGGCTCCTACAATGAGCAGTTCTTC. Full variable domain (remainder filled in from reference TRBV13 and TRBJ2-1): AAGVIQSPRHLIKEKRETATLKCYPIPRHDTVYWYQQGPGQDPQFLISFYEKMQSDKGSIPDRFSAQQFSDYHSELNMSSLELGDSALYFCASSSLRTGSYNEQFFGPGTRLTVL.

The chain joins TRBV12-3 or TRBV12-4 to TRBJ2-3; 8 nucleotides align to TRBD2. The V and J ends lost 6 bases and 1 base, in that order; junction bases with no gene match: 6. This CDR3 has 15 residues. CDR3 coding DNA: TGTGCCAGCAGGGCGTTCGGGGGGGGCACAGATACGCAGTATTTT. Protein product: CASRAFGGGTDTQYF.

The genes are TRBV3-1 and TRBJ1-5; D remains unclear. From germline, CDR1 is LGHDT and CDR2 YNNKEL (reference sequence). The CDR3 loop spans 16 amino acids. With 1 base removed from V and 10 bases from J, the gap between germline ends came to 20 bases. The CDR3 is CASSQGLLTAPDPQHF. CDR3 DNA sequence: TGTGCCAGCAGCCAAGGGCTTTTAACAGCCCCGGATCCCCAGCATTTT.